The T cell receptor beta chain described here comes from a study of early T cells in non-severe SARS-CoV-2 infection. About the study: The sequenced material was bulk RNA from unsorted whole blood, and its chains were unpaired. Study-wide results and limits: Sequences matched to VDJdb favored anti-spike CD8 responses, while private and CD4 specificities were missed.

Germline CDR1 and CDR2: KGHSH and LQKENI. The CDR3 loop spans 15 amino acids. The junction had 12 bases not matched to a gene; V was cut back by 3 bases and J by 9 bases. The protocol attached unique molecular identifiers to individual cDNA molecules. TCRdb reprocessed the 5' RACE reads via MiXCR and lists one record per CDR3 protein. The sample shows 100,000 to 150,000 distinct CDR3 sequences, 15% of them seen only once. This clonotype was detected a few times. Its antigen is unknown. The TCR sequence derives from an adult who was a healthcare worker with PCR-confirmed SARS-CoV-2 infection or an uninfected control (not recorded which). The specimen sequenced was whole blood. V gene TRBV18 combines with J gene TRBJ2-3; 7 nucleotides align to TRBD2. CDR3 nucleotide sequence: TGTGCCAGCTCACCGACTAGCCTCGGGGGAGGAACGCAGTATTTT. It encodes CASSPTSLGGGTQYF.